These T cell receptor beta chains were read from a single sample in a study of T cell responses to AZD1222 COVID-19 vaccine. Assay: immunoSEQ multiplex PCR; the TCRdb copy retains only in-frame clones and omits some. The data hold some 140,000 clones, with approximately 88% observed a single time. The specimen was peripheral blood, collected 28 days after the second AZD1222 dose. The receptors derive from an adult who received the AZD1222 COVID-19 vaccine. The CDR3 runs from the conserved cysteine through the conserved F or W. The D gene is left open where the match is weak. Not every row has a clone size; where given, it reads once, few, many or a size class.

>TRBJ1-2|.|.|TRBV27
CASSLSPALADYGYTF
TGTGCCAGCAGTTTATCGCCGGCTCTCGCGGACTATGGCTACACCTTC
>TRBJ2-1|.|.|TRBV7-7
CASSLGRGSYNEQFF
TGTGCTAGCAGCTTAGGCAGGGGCAGCTACAATGAGCAGTTCTTC
>TRBJ2-1|.|.|TRBV10-3
CATYSGAYNEQFF
TGTGCCACCTATTCCGGTGCCTACAATGAGCAGTTCTTC
>TRBJ1-2|TRBD1|.|TRBV6-5
CASRGDSSYGYTF
TGTGCCAGCAGAGGGGACAGCTCCTATGGCTACACCTTC
>TRBJ2-1|.|.|TRBV9
CASSPKDTGSYNEQFF
TGTGCCAGCAGCCCGAAGGACACCGGTTCCTACAATGAGCAGTTCTTC
>TRBJ1-2|.|.|TRBV30
CAWGVGGYGYTF
TGTGCCTGGGGTGTTGGAGGCTATGGCTACACCTTC
>TRBJ2-4|.|.|TRBV5-4
CASSPDRSSKNIQYF
TGTGCCAGCAGCCCAGACAGATCGTCCAAAAACATTCAGTACTTC
>TRBJ2-5|TRBD1|once|TRBV6-5
CASTVQGAETQYF
TGTGCCAGCACCGTACAGGGGGCTGAGACCCAGTACTTC
>TRBJ2-1|.|.|TRBV5-1
CASSLTGSSYNEQFF
TGCGCCAGCAGCTTGACAGGGAGCTCCTACAATGAGCAGTTCTTC
>TRBJ1-5|.|.|TRBV11-2
CASSLDSDSNQPQHF
TGTGCCAGCAGCTTGGACAGTGATAGCAATCAGCCCCAGCATTTT
>TRBJ2-3|.|once|TRBV2
CASSVGGALSSTDTQYF
TGTGCCAGCAGTGTTGGGGGGGCCTTGTCTAGCACAGATACGCAGTATTTT
>TRBJ2-7|.|.|TRBV6-5
CASRRTQESSGEQYF
TGTGCCAGCAGACGGACCCAGGAGTCCTCTGGCGAGCAGTACTTC
>TRBJ1-1|.|once|TRBV28
CASSFGQVSTEAFF
TGTGCCAGCAGTTTCGGGCAGGTCTCCACTGAAGCTTTCTTT
>TRBJ2-2|TRBD1|.|TRBV5-1
CASSLGQGFGELFF
TGCGCCAGCAGCTTGGGACAGGGATTCGGGGAGCTGTTTTTT
>TRBJ1-1|.|.|TRBV12-3/TRBV12-4
CASRPWGTEAFF
TGTGCCAGCAGGCCGTGGGGCACTGAAGCTTTCTTT
>TRBJ2-5|TRBD2|.|TRBV5-1
CASSLGGTTEETQYF
TGCGCCAGCAGCTTGGGAGGGACTACTGAAGAGACCCAGTACTTC
>TRBJ1-1|.|.|TRBV5-1
CASSSLTVNTEAFF
TGCGCCAGCAGCTCCTTGACAGTGAACACTGAAGCTTTCTTT
>TRBJ1-2|TRBD1|.|TRBV19
CASSSTGSNYGYTF
TGTGCCAGTAGTTCGACAGGGTCTAACTATGGCTACACCTTC
>TRBJ1-1|TRBD1|.|TRBV5-4
CASSSSGTAFWNTEAFF
TGTGCCAGCAGCTCCTCCGGGACAGCTTTTTGGAACACTGAAGCTTTCTTT
>TRBJ2-1|.|.|TRBV11-3
CASSLSGAYNEQFF
TGTGCCAGCAGCTTGTCAGGGGCCTACAATGAGCAGTTCTTC
>TRBJ2-5|TRBD2|.|TRBV9
CASSVGPAGGGQETQYF
TGTGCCAGCAGCGTAGGTCCAGCGGGGGGTGGGCAAGAGACCCAGTACTTC
>TRBJ1-6|.|.|TRBV30
CAWNQGPLRGSPLHF
TGTGCCTGGAATCAGGGTCCCCTTCGGGGTTCACCCCTCCACTTT
>TRBJ2-3|TRBD1|.|TRBV2
CASFSGTGAVSQYF
TGTGCCAGCTTCTCCGGGACAGGAGCTGTTTCGCAGTATTTT
>TRBJ1-1|.|.|TRBV25-1
CASSTYGNTEAFF
TGTGCCAGCAGTACTTACGGTAACACTGAAGCTTTCTTT
>TRBJ2-2|TRBD2|.|TRBV19
CASSMVASGRNGELFF
TGTGCCAGTAGTATGGTGGCTAGCGGGAGGAACGGGGAGCTGTTTTTT
>TRBJ1-2|.|.|TRBV23-1
CASSQVPTGKGYGYTF
TGCGCCAGCAGTCAAGTTCCTACAGGGAAGGGCTATGGCTACACCTTC
>TRBJ1-4|TRBD1|few|TRBV19
CASTKNRDRGNEKLFF
TGTGCCAGTACTAAAAACCGGGACAGGGGCAATGAAAAACTGTTTTTT
>TRBJ1-3|.|.|TRBV7-8
CASSPRGGRGDTIYF
TGTGCCAGCAGCCCCCGCGGAGGGAGGGGAGACACCATATATTTT
>TRBJ1-1|TRBD1|.|TRBV29-1
CSVEVQGVNTEAFF
TGCAGCGTTGAGGTTCAGGGGGTGAACACTGAAGCTTTCTTT
>TRBJ1-1|.|.|TRBV27
CASILRSGGRTEAFF
TGTGCCAGCATCCTAAGGTCGGGGGGGCGGACTGAAGCTTTCTTT
>TRBJ2-5|.|.|TRBV7-3
CASSQDGYQETQYF
TGTGCCAGCAGCCAAGATGGGTACCAAGAGACCCAGTACTTC
>TRBJ2-7|.|.|TRBV18
CASSPQWSRSRTHQYF
TGTGCCAGCTCACCACAATGGTCTAGGAGTAGGACGCATCAGTACTTC
>TRBJ2-2|.|.|TRBV6-4
CASSDSKKVRRDTHNTGELFF
TGTGCCAGCAGTGACTCGAAGAAGGTCCGTAGGGACACCCATAACACCGGGGAGCTGTTTTTT
>TRBJ1-2|.|.|TRBV5-1
CASSLSPTANYGYTF
TGCGCCAGCAGCTTGTCGCCGACAGCTAACTATGGCTACACCTTC
>TRBJ1-1|.|.|TRBV30
CAWSFRGVAFF
TGTGCCTGGAGTTTTCGGGGGGTAGCTTTCTTT
>TRBJ1-1|TRBD1|.|TRBV7-9
CASSLVQGSEAFF
TGTGCCAGCAGCTTAGTACAGGGGTCTGAAGCTTTCTTT
>TRBJ1-1|.|few|TRBV7-8
CASSLGWTTGTEAFF
TGTGCCAGCAGCTTAGGATGGACCACGGGAACTGAAGCTTTCTTT
>TRBJ1-6|.|.|TRBV7-2
CASSLQTGHDSPLHF
TGTGCCAGCAGCCTCCAGACAGGACACGATTCACCCCTCCACTTT
>TRBJ2-1|TRBD2|.|TRBV19
CASKSQREERLIQFF
TGTGCCAGTAAATCTCAACGGGAGGAACGACTTATTCAGTTCTTC
>TRBJ1-1|.|.|TRBV3-1/TRBV3-2
CASSAGGLVAFF
TGTGCCAGCAGCGCCGGGGGGCTAGTAGCTTTCTTT
>TRBJ2-7|.|.|TRBV3-1/TRBV3-2
CASSPGPYYEQYF
TGTGCCAGCAGCCCGGGGCCCTACTACGAGCAGTACTTC
>TRBJ1-6|.|.|TRBV5-1
CASSLATAGNNSPLHF
TGCGCCAGCAGCTTGGCCACGGCAGGGAATAATTCACCCCTCCACTTT
>TRBJ2-1|.|.|TRBV2
CASSEYSGSHNEQFF
TGTGCCAGCAGTGAATATAGCGGCTCTCACAATGAGCAGTTCTTC
>TRBJ2-1|TRBD2|.|TRBV19
CASSMGLAGRKGHEQFF
TGTGCCAGTAGTATGGGGCTAGCGGGGAGGAAGGGCCATGAGCAGTTCTTC
>TRBJ1-2|.|.|TRBV4-1
CASSQDSYGFNYGYTF
TGCGCCAGCAGCCAAGATTCATACGGATTTAACTATGGCTACACCTTC
>TRBJ1-5|.|once|TRBV4-1
CASSLNPGLSNQPQHF
TGCGCCAGCAGCCTGAACCCAGGGTTGAGCAATCAGCCCCAGCATTTT
>TRBJ1-1|.|.|TRBV30
CAWTLGVMNTEAFF
TGTGCCTGGACCTTAGGAGTTATGAACACTGAAGCTTTCTTT